One T cell receptor (beta chain) is described in this entry. The sample originates from a study of blood T cell repertoires in COVID-19. With V trimmed by 0 bases and J by 3 bases, 4 bases remained unmatched. The germline gives CDR1 KGHSH, CDR2 LQKENI. This CDR3 comprises 15 residues. Some clones are missing from TCRdb's copy, which holds only in-frame ones; the method was immunoSEQ multiplex PCR. Of under 350,000 clones in the sample, more than 75% are singletons; the top ten hold roughly 2.6%. The source of this sequence is a man between 60 and 75 years old who had recovered from COVID-19. V is TRBV18 and J is TRBJ1-1; 7 bases line up with TRBD1. The sample was PBMCs or T cells enriched from blood (not recorded which). Here the CDR3 reads CASSPPGQQYTEAFF. The CDR3 bases are TGTGCCAGCTCACCACCGGGACAGCAGTACACTGAAGCTTTCTTT.